This record covers a single T cell receptor beta chain. Its antigen is still unknown. This specimen comes from a study of cytotoxic CD8 clonotypes in ibrutinib-treated CLL. At the level of the study: 11 relapsed/refractory, some 16 treatment-naive; some 17 IGHV unmutated. Overall, roughly 25 responses were partial and 2 complete; following median roughly 70 months, around 15 patients stayed remitted and around twelve progressed. The study recorded mean values of approximately 260,000 productive templates and under 100,000 productive rearrangements per sample.

Study results and caveats: Public clonotypes proved infrequent, and on treatment they shrank or remained steady.

Assay: immunoSEQ multiplex PCR; the TCRdb copy retains only in-frame clones and omits some. The sample shows approximately 20,000 clones, over 70% of them seen only once. This sequence was found in a human donor with chronic lymphocytic leukemia. Material: PBMCs, obtained before ibrutinib treatment.

For the CDR3, the DNA is TGTGCCAGCAGCCCCGACAGACTCAATGGAAACACCATATATTTT. It codes for CASSPDRLNGNTIYF. V gene TRBV7-6 combines with J gene TRBJ1-3, with a possible D match to TRBD1 (5 bases). The CDR3 runs 15 residues. Germline loops: CDR1 SGHVS, CDR2 FNYEAQ. V lost 5 bases to trimming and J lost 3 bases, with 14 bases between them.